This T cell receptor (beta chain) stems from a study of blood T cell repertoires in COVID-19 (dated by TCRdb to the early 2020s). As for the study more broadly: The collaborator samples originated in the United States, Italy and Spain and spanned the acute and convalescent phases of COVID-19. The material from the prospective study consisted of cDNA or gDNA derived from T cells, B-cell-depleted T cells, or PBMCs. The dataset comprised deeply sampled blood TCRbeta repertoires from subjects exposed to, actively infected with, or recovered from COVID-19. A freely available public database, intended as a resource for researchers studying the immune response to SARS-CoV-2, is where the repertoires were released. Samples were obtained from the ongoing ImmuneRACE study (first 160 participants) and from some 1,200 subjects provided by 6 global collaborators. Sample metadata almost always included a de-identified subject ID, COVID-19 status, age in years and sex. Where available, HLA class I and class II types were taken from metadata supplied by the sample provider and were not determined by assay-based typing.

Overall study results and their limits: The quantity of clinical and demographic metadata differed by source and by participant and was supplied without curation.

Worth noting for this clone: Its recognized antigen is unknown. No quality values exist for individual bases; no much larger clone is one base distant.

TCRbeta CDR3 regions were amplified from genomic DNA using the immunoSEQ Assay, a bias-controlled multiplex PCR. On the study's bioinformatics: The number of nucleated cells in each sample was estimated by amplification of reference gene primers within the assay. To quantify the absolute abundance of each unique TCRbeta CDR3 rearrangement, sequence reads were collapsed and filtered. Productive Simpson clonality was computed per sample as the square root of Simpson's diversity index over productive rearrangements. TCRdb's version of the immuneACCESS table is confined to in-frame rearrangements and falls short of the full clone set. An unresolved V gene accounts for under half of the shortfall where checked; the remainder is of unknown origin. V, J and clone size reflect that table, while D and trimming were determined from the DNA. This sample holds around 120,000 clones; around 90% were observed only once. The ten largest clones represent more than 1.5% of the sample.

Each collaborating institution followed its own protocols to collect whole blood in K2EDTA tubes. For TCRbeta analysis, collaborator samples were shipped as frozen whole blood, as isolated PBMCs, or as DNA extracted from either sample type. The CDR3, cysteine through phenylalanine, is 14 amino acids long. Left in the record is the CDR3 DNA by itself, 42 bases read in frame from the first base. V was cut back by 6 bases and J by 1 base, leaving a gap of 12 bases between them. According to the germline V gene, CDR1 reads MDHEN and CDR2 reads SYDVKM. Sequencing was done on a sample of peripheral blood. This clonotype was obtained from a human donor in a cohort sampled during active COVID-19. In this chain, TRBV28 is recombined with TRBJ1-1; 6 matching bases give a weak D call of TRBD1. In nucleotide form, the sequence is TGTGCCAGCAGAACCTTGACAGGGAACACTGAAGCTTTCTTT. It specifies CASRTLTGNTEAFF.